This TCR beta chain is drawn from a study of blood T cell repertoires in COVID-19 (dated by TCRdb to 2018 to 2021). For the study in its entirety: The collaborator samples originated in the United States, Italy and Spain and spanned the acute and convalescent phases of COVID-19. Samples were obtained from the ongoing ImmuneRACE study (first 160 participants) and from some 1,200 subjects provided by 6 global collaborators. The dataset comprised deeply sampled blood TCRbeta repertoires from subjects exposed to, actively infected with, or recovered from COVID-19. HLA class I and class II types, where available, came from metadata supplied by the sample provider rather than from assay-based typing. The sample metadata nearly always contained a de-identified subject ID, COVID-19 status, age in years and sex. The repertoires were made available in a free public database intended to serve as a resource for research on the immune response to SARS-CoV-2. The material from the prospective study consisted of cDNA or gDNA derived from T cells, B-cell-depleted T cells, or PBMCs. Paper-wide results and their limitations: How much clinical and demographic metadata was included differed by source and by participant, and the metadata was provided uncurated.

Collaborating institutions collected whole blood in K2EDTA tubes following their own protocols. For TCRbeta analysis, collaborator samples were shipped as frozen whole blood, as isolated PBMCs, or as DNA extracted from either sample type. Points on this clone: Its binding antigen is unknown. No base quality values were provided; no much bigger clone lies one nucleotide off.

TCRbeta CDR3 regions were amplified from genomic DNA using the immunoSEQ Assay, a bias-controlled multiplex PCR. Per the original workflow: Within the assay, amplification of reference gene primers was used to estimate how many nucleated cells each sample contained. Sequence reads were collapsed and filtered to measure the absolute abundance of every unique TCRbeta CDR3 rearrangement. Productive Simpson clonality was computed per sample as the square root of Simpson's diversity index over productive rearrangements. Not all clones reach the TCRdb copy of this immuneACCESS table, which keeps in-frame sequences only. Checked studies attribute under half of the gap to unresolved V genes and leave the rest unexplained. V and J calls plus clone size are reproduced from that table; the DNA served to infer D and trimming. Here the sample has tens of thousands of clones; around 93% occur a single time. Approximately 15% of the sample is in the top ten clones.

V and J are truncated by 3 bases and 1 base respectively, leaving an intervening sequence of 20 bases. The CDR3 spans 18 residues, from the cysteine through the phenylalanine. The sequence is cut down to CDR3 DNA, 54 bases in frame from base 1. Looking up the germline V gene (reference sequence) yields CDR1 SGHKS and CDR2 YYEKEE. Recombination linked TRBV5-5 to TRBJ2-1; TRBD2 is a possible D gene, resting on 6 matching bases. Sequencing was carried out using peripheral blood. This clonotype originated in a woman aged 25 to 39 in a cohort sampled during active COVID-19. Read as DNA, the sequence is TGTGCCAGCAGCTCGAGACCCGGGAGCGTCGCGTCCTACAATGAGCAGTTCTTC. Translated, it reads CASSSRPGSVASYNEQFF.